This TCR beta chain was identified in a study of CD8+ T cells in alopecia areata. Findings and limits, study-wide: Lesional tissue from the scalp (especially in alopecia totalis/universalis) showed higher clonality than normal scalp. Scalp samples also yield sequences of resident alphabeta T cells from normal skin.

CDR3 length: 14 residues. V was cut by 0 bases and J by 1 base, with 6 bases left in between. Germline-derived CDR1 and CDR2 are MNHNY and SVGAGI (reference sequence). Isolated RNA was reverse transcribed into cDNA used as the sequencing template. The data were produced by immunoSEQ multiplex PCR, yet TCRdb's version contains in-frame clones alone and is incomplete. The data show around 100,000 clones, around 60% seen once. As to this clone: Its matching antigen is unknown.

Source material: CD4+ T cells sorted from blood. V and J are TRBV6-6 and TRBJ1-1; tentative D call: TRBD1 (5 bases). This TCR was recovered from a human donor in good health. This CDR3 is CASSYSRGNTEAFF. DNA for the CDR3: TGTGCCAGCAGTTACTCGAGGGGGAACACTGAAGCTTTCTTT.